One and the same sample provided the 20 T cell receptor beta chains below, sequenced in a study of T cell repertoires and leukemia-associated antigens. These receptors have no known antigen. TCRdb re-called the 5' RACE reads with MiXCR, one entry per CDR3 protein. The table has over 10,000 distinct CDR3 sequences, roughly 41% seen once. Sequencing input: CD3+ T cells sorted from blood and cultured. All receptors derive from a female donor in good health.

This clonotype is termed medium-sized. This chain links TRBV4-2 with TRBJ2-7; 7 positions match TRBD2. This CDR3 spans 15 amino acids. Germline CDR1 reads LGHNA; CDR2 reads YNFKEQ. The ends lost 4 bases at V and 3 bases at J; junction bases unmatched: 9. The CDR3 DNA is TGTGCCAGCAGCCCACCTGGCGCGGGGGACTACGAGCAGTACTTC. Translating gives CASSPPGAGDYEQYF.

This clonotype is medium-sized by share. The chain joins TRBV20-1 to TRBJ2-3, with D uncertain. This CDR3 region has 16 residues. CDR1 is DFQATT and CDR2 is SNEGSKA in the germline V gene (reference sequence). Trimming cost V 6 bases and J 2 bases, with 21 bases left between them. The CDR3 DNA is TGCAGTGCCGACCCTCGAGGCAGGACCATCACAGATACGCAGTATTTT. It codes for CSADPRGRTITDTQYF.

To note about this clonotype: Given the absence of the conserved phenylalanine or tryptophan at the CDR3 end, a read error is likely. J is TRBJ2-1 and V is TRBV15; a weak D match, TRBD1 (7 bases). Germline V CDR1 and CDR2: LNHNV, YYDKDF (reference sequence). Trimming took 8 bases from V and 0 from J, leaving 14 bases between them. CDR3 size: 15 residues. CDR3 protein: CATQGGTSSYNEQFL. DNA of the CDR3: TGTGCCACCCAGGGGGGCACGAGCTCCTACAATGAGCAGTTCCTC.

This clonotype was recorded many times. This chain uses TRBV5-5 with TRBJ2-1, with 10 bases identical to TRBD2. CDR3 length: 15 amino acids. V was clipped by 0 bases and J by 9 bases; unmatched bases: 6. The V gene's germline CDR1 is SGHKS and CDR2 YYEKEE (reference sequence). CDR3 DNA: TGTGCCAGCAGCTTGGGGGTAGCGGGAGGAGGTGAGCAGTTCTTC. It is translated as CASSLGVAGGGEQFF.

This clonotype was picked up one time. The chain has TRBV6-5 and TRBJ1-2; D may be TRBD1 (5 bases). This CDR3 has 15 residues. With 2 bases removed from V and 3 bases from J, the gap between germline ends came to 13 bases. Germline CDR1 MNHEY, CDR2 SVGAGI. Here the CDR3 reads CASSYEYSGHYGYTF. CDR3 coding DNA: TGTGCCAGCAGTTACGAGTACTCAGGGCACTATGGCTACACCTTC.

This sequence joins TRBV5-1 and TRBJ2-1, with 9 nucleotides matching TRBD2. The CDR3 is 22 residues long. Germline values: CDR1 SGHRS, CDR2 YFSETQ. The ends lost 1 base at V and 1 base at J; junction bases unmatched: 21. The CDR3: CASSLSRGLAADRLMSYNEQFF. The CDR3 DNA is TGCGCCAGCAGCTTGTCTAGGGGACTAGCAGCAGACCGCCTGATGTCCTACAATGAGCAGTTCTTC.

Concerning this clonotype: Its ends do not fully match the called genes, so a read error is possible. V usage is TRBV20-1 and J usage is TRBJ2-1; D may be TRBD1 (5 bases). The CDR3 contains 13 residues. CDR1 DFQATT and CDR2 SNEGSKA come from the germline V gene (reference sequence). CDR3 DNA: TGTAGTGCTAGAGATTCCAGGGTCAATAAGCAGTTCTTC. Translated: CSARDSRVNKQFF.

The J gene is TRBJ1-5, the V gene TRBV20-1, with a weak D call TRBD1 (6 bases). With 0 bases removed from V and 3 bases from J, the gap between germline ends came to 15 bases. The CDR3 has 16 amino acids. The germline gives CDR1 DFQATT, CDR2 SNEGSKA (reference sequence). This chain's CDR3 is CSARDSTGSDNQPQHF. The CDR3 region has the DNA TGCAGTGCTAGAGATAGCACAGGGTCAGACAATCAGCCCCAGCATTTT.

This clonotype is deemed medium-sized (0.01 to 0.1%). V usage is TRBV4-2 and J usage is TRBJ2-1; 11 nucleotides agree with TRBD2. From germline, CDR1 is LGHNA and CDR2 YNFKEQ. V gave up 3 bases and J gave up 10 bases; unmatched junction bases: 17. This CDR3 spans 18 amino acids. CDR3 sequence: CASSHPLAGGLEGGEQFF. In nucleotides, the CDR3 is TGTGCCAGCAGCCATCCGCTAGCGGGAGGCCTCGAGGGGGGCGAGCAGTTCTTC.

The chain employs TRBV4-3 and TRBJ2-1, with D tentatively TRBD1 (5 bases). Deletions cut 5 bases from V and 7 bases from J, with 9 bases between. Germline CDR1 LGHNA, CDR2 YSLEER. The CDR3 covers 12 residues. The CDR3: CASSIPGNEQFF. Written as DNA, the CDR3 is TGCGCCAGCAGCATCCCAGGGAATGAGCAGTTCTTC.

The chain uses TRBV20-1 and TRBJ2-5; no firm D call. The CDR3 loop spans 12 amino acids. V lost 6 bases, J lost 2 bases, and 10 bases lay in between. In germline, CDR1 is DFQATT, CDR2 SNEGSKA (reference sequence). CDR3 sequence reads: CSALEPQETQYF. The CDR3, as DNA: TGCAGTGCCCTGGAGCCACAAGAGACCCAGTACTTC.

There are a few counts of this clonotype. The gene calls are TRBV5-1 and TRBJ2-7; 7 bases match TRBD2. This CDR3 spans 15 amino acids. Germline V CDR1 and CDR2: SGHRS, YFSETQ. With 2 bases clipped from V and 4 bases from J, the junction kept 9 bases outside the gene matches. In DNA form, the CDR3 reads TGCGCCAGCAGCTTTTTTACGGGAGGAGCATACGAGCAGTACTTC. As protein: CASSFFTGGAYEQYF. The variable domain in full, completed from reference TRBV5-1 and TRBJ2-7, reads KAGVTQTPRYLIKTRGQQVTLSCSPISGHRSVSWYQQTPGQGLQFLFEYFSETQRNKGNFPGRFSGRQFSNSRSEMNVSTLELGDSALYLCASSFFTGGAYEQYFGPGTRLTVT.

This clonotype showed up many times. The chain recombines TRBV28 with TRBJ2-2; 8 nucleotides align to TRBD1. Trimming cost V 4 bases and J 4 bases; bases outside gene matches: 5. Germline V CDR1 and CDR2: MDHEN, SYDVKM. This CDR3 region has 15 residues. The chain's CDR3 is CASSSDRDFTGELFF. For the CDR3, the DNA is TGTGCCAGCAGTTCGGACAGGGACTTCACCGGGGAGCTGTTTTTT. Drawing the rest from reference TRBV28 and TRBJ2-2, the complete variable domain is DVKVTQSSRYLVKRTGEKVFLECVQDMDHENMFWYRQDPGLGLRLIYFSYDVKMKEKGDIPEGYSVSREKKERFSLILESASTNQTSMYLCASSSDRDFTGELFFGEGSRLTVL.

This clonotype was seen ten or more times. J is TRBJ2-1 and V is TRBV5-5; tentatively, D is TRBD2 (6 bases). Deletions cut 4 bases from V and 3 bases from J, with 14 bases between. The germline V gene encodes CDR1 SGHKS and CDR2 YYEKEE (reference sequence). The CDR3 spans 15 residues. CDR3 in DNA: TGTGCCAGCAGCGATGGGACTGAGATCTACAATGAGCAGTTCTTC. It specifies CASSDGTEIYNEQFF.

This clonotype was seen at least ten times. The chain links TRBV6-6 to TRBJ2-5; D could derive from TRBD1 or TRBD2 (5 bases each). CDR3 length: 10 residues. In germline, CDR1 is MNHNY, CDR2 SVGAGI (reference sequence). Between the trimmed V and J ends, which lost 4 bases and 9 bases, there was a span of 6 bases. The CDR3 coding sequence is TGTGCCAGCAGTTCGGGACCCCAGTACTTC. Its protein product is CASSSGPQYF.

This rearrangement joins TRBV29-1 to TRBJ2-3, with 14 bases matching TRBD2. Germline V CDR1 and CDR2: SQVTM, ANQGSEA. The CDR3 is 16 residues long. J gave up 0 bases and V 7 bases, and 6 bases lay outside the gene matches. The CDR3 protein is CSAHGLAGGSTDTQYF. The DNA of the CDR3 is TGCAGCGCCCATGGACTAGCGGGAGGTAGCACAGATACGCAGTATTTT.

There are many counts of this clonotype. V usage is TRBV28 and J usage is TRBJ2-3; D is possibly TRBD2 (6 bases). Germline V CDR1 and CDR2: MDHEN, SYDVKM. There are 13 residues in the CDR3. V shed 3 bases and J shed 4 bases, with 8 bases lying between them. CDR3 residues: CASSLRDPDTQYF. The CDR3 coding sequence is TGTGCCAGCAGTTTGCGGGACCCAGATACGCAGTATTTT.

The rearrangement links TRBV29-1 to TRBJ2-5; no clear D gene. Trimming shortened V by 6 bases and J by 0 bases, and 8 bases separated the two germline ends. The V gene's germline CDR1 is SQVTM and CDR2 ANQGSEA. The CDR3 covers 12 residues. The CDR3 DNA reads TGCAGCGTAGCGTCCTACCAAGAGACCCAGTACTTC. This gives the protein CSVASYQETQYF. Combining the CDR3 with reference TRBV29-1 and TRBJ2-5 gives the whole variable domain SAVISQKPSRDICQRGTSLTIQCQVDSQVTMMFWYRQQPGQSLTLIATANQGSEATYESGFVIDKFPISRPNLTFSTLTVSNMSPEDSSIYLCSVASYQETQYFGPGTRLLVL.

The V and J genes are TRBV9 and TRBJ2-1, with D perhaps matching TRBD2 (6 bases). Germline CDR1 reads SGDLS; CDR2 reads YYNGEE. The CDR3 has 13 residues. V was clipped by 0 bases and J by 10 bases, with 11 bases between them. The CDR3 reads CASSVVPGVEQFF. CDR3 DNA: TGTGCCAGCAGCGTAGTACCGGGGGTCGAGCAGTTCTTC.

This clonotype is termed medium-sized. The chain uses TRBV7-8 and TRBJ2-1, with 9 bases matching TRBD1. This CDR3 contains 15 residues. Unmatched junction bases numbered 12, after V lost 7 bases and J lost 8 bases. Germline lookup yields CDR1 SGHVS and CDR2 FQNEAQ. CDR3 sequence (DNA): TGTGCCAGCACTCAGGGGACAGGGAATGTAGATGAGCAGTTCTTC. Its translation: CASTQGTGNVDEQFF.